Shown below are 17 T cell receptor beta chains from a single sample sequenced in a study of cytomegalovirus exposure and HLA in healthy donors. Data came from immunoSEQ multiplex PCR; TCRdb stores just in-frame clones and leaves some out. Of about 360,000 clones listed, 80% to 90% are singletons. Sequenced sample: PBMCs. The source of these receptors is a woman aged 18-29 years in good health and CMV-seronegative.

Worth noting for this clone: This sample includes further DNA sequences coding for the same CDR3. The chain couples TRBV6-6 to TRBJ2-7; TRBD1 matches 8 bases. The CDR3 spans 14 residues. Germline CDR1 MNHNY, CDR2 SVGAGI (reference sequence). V shed 3 bases and J 3 bases; nucleotides not matched to a gene: 4. As DNA, the CDR3 is TGTGCCAGCAGTTATTCCACAGGGGGCTACGAGCAGTACTTC. It codes for CASSYSTGGYEQYF.

The V call is TRBV7-6, the J call TRBJ1-1, with D perhaps TRBD1 (6 bases). V shed 5 bases and J shed 8 bases, with 15 bases lying between them. From germline, CDR1 is SGHVS and CDR2 FNYEAQ. The CDR3 spans 13 residues. This chain's CDR3 is CASSLSLGGEAFF. The CDR3 nucleotides read TGTGCCAGCAGCCTATCTCTTGGGGGCGAAGCTTTCTTT.

This rearrangement joins TRBV9 to TRBJ1-3; no definite D call. Trimming shortened V by 3 bases and J by 0 bases, and 16 bases separated the two germline ends. Germline V gene data show CDR1 as SGDLS and CDR2 as YYNGEE. The CDR3 length is 17 residues. CDR3 bases: TGTGCCAGCAGCGCAAGCACTAACATCTACTCTGGAAACACCATATATTTT. It specifies CASSASTNIYSGNTIYF.

V is TRBV5-1 and J is TRBJ2-1, with 8 bases aligning to TRBD1. V dropped 4 bases and J dropped 8; count of bases not matched to a gene: 20. Germline V gene sequence: CDR1 SGHRS, CDR2 YFSETQ. The CDR3 has 18 residues. The CDR3 reads CASSPSPLGQGLFDEQFF. CDR3 sequence (DNA): TGCGCCAGCAGCCCCTCCCCCTTAGGACAGGGTCTATTTGATGAGCAGTTCTTC.

The J gene is TRBJ2-2, the V gene TRBV5-1, with 9 bases identical to TRBD2. Per the germline V gene, CDR1 is SGHRS and CDR2 is YFSETQ. J was trimmed by 6 bases and V by 0 bases; bases with no gene match: 3. The CDR3 runs to 15 residues. CDR3 sequence (DNA): TGCGCCAGCAGCTTGGAAGGCGGGAGGGCCGGGGAGCTGTTTTTT. Translated, it gives CASSLEGGRAGELFF.

V and J are TRBV4-2 and TRBJ2-7; TRBD2 aligns across 11 bases. This CDR3 comprises 17 residues. V shed 0 bases, J shed 3 bases, and the junction held 7 bases outside the gene matches. The germline V gene encodes CDR1 LGHNA and CDR2 YNFKEQ. The CDR3 spells CASSQEAGTSGIYEQYF. DNA of the CDR3: TGTGCCAGCAGCCAAGAGGCCGGGACTAGCGGCATCTACGAGCAGTACTTC.

J is TRBJ2-3 and V is TRBV27, with TRBD2 matching over 10 bases. The CDR3 is 13 amino acids. Trimming at V came to 10 bases and at J to 2 bases, leaving 3 bases not matched to a gene. Germline CDR1 is MNHEY and CDR2 is SMNVEV (reference sequence). The CDR3 loop is CATGLAATDTQYF. In DNA form, the CDR3 reads TGTGCCACCGGACTAGCGGCCACAGATACGCAGTATTTT.

V and J are TRBV4-1 and TRBJ2-5, with 8 positions matching TRBD1. The CDR3 covers 15 residues. The trim removed 1 base at V and 5 bases at J, leaving 6 bases unmatched. Germline V gives CDR1 MGHRA, CDR2 YSYEKL. CDR3 amino acids: CASSQAGRGLETQYF. CDR3 DNA sequence: TGCGCCAGCAGCCAAGCGGGCAGGGGGCTGGAGACCCAGTACTTC.

The count of this clone is one. V gene TRBV28 combines with J gene TRBJ2-7, with D maybe TRBD2 (7 bases). V was shortened by 5 bases and J by 0 bases, with 26 bases between the two germline ends. The CDR3 spans 19 residues. Germline CDR1 is MDHEN and CDR2 is SYDVKM. Here the CDR3 reads CASSPQEGGPTYSSYEQYF. For the CDR3, the DNA is TGTGCCAGCAGTCCTCAGGAGGGGGGGCCTACCTATAGCTCCTACGAGCAGTACTTC.

The chain is built from TRBV5-1 and TRBJ2-7; 7 positions agree with TRBD2. From germline, CDR1 is SGHRS and CDR2 YFSETQ. V lost 1 base and J lost 4; bases outside the gene matches: 11. The CDR3 has 16 amino acids. Here the CDR3 DNA reads TGCGCCAGCAGCTTGAATCCCCAAAGCGGGGAGTACGAGCAGTACTTC. Its protein product is CASSLNPQSGEYEQYF.

The chain recombines TRBV27 with TRBJ1-3; D unresolved. CDR3 length: 12 residues. V was cut by 3 bases and J by 8 bases, with 8 bases left in between. Looked up from germline, CDR1 is MNHEY and CDR2 is SMNVEV (reference sequence). CDR3 sequence reads: CASSFQRYTIYF. As DNA, the CDR3 is TGTGCCAGCAGTTTCCAGAGGTACACCATATATTTT.

The chain links TRBV5-4 to TRBJ2-1; 7 bases line up with TRBD2. V was clipped by 4 bases and J by 7 bases; unmatched bases: 8. Per germline, CDR1 SGHNT and CDR2 YYREEE (reference sequence). The length of the CDR3 is 14 residues. CDR3 sequence (DNA): TGTGCCAGCAGCCTCCGGGACTACGGGAATGAGCAGTTCTTC. It codes for CASSLRDYGNEQFF.

This sequence joins TRBV2 and TRBJ2-7, with 10 positions matching TRBD1. J gave up 5 bases and V 6 bases, and 4 bases lay outside the gene matches. The CDR3 consists of 13 residues. Per the germline V gene, CDR1 is SNHLY and CDR2 is FYNNEI. The CDR3, as DNA: TGTGCCAGCAGCGAGGGGACAGGGGACGAGCAGTACTTC. The encoded protein is CASSEGTGDEQYF.

This chain links TRBV27 with TRBJ2-2, with 9 bases matching TRBD1. This CDR3 comprises 15 residues. Unmatched junction bases numbered 6, after V lost 4 bases and J lost 6 bases. Germline CDR1 MNHEY, CDR2 SMNVEV (reference sequence). CDR3 amino acids: CASSSGTGRAGELFF. The CDR3 coding sequence is TGTGCCAGCAGTTCCGGGACAGGGCGTGCCGGGGAGCTGTTTTTT.

This chain connects TRBV2 to TRBJ2-3; a weak D match, TRBD1 (6 bases). CDR3 length: 13 residues. V lost 7 bases and J 2 bases, leaving 10 bases between the germline ends. Germline assignment: CDR1 SNHLY and CDR2 FYNNEI. CDR3 DNA: TGTGCCAGCAAAGACAGGTCCACAGATACGCAGTATTTT. It encodes CASKDRSTDTQYF.

This chain connects TRBV9 to TRBJ2-4, with 16 bases identical to TRBD2. Germline V lookup: CDR1 SGDLS, CDR2 YYNGEE. V was clipped by 3 bases and J by 8 bases; unmatched bases: 14. The CDR3 runs to 19 residues. The CDR3 region has the DNA TGTGCCAGCAGCGCGGGACTAGCGGGAGGGCCGAACATAATGGACATTCAGTACTTC. Translating gives CASSAGLAGGPNIMDIQYF.

The chain combines TRBV2 with TRBJ2-1; 12 nucleotides line up with TRBD2. V shed 5 bases and J 5 bases; nucleotides not matched to a gene: 7. The CDR3 loop spans 16 amino acids. Germline V gene lookup returns CDR1 SNHLY and CDR2 FYNNEI. CDR3 in amino acids: CASSMFRLAGDNEQFF. CDR3 DNA: TGTGCCAGCAGTATGTTTCGACTAGCGGGAGACAATGAGCAGTTCTTC. Based on the CDR3 plus reference TRBV2 and TRBJ2-1, the full variable domain is EPEVTQTPSHQVTQMGQEVILRCVPISNHLYFYWYRQILGQKVEFLVSFYNNEISEKSEIFDDQFSVERPDGSNFTLKIRSTKLEDSAMYFCASSMFRLAGDNEQFFGPGTRLTVL.